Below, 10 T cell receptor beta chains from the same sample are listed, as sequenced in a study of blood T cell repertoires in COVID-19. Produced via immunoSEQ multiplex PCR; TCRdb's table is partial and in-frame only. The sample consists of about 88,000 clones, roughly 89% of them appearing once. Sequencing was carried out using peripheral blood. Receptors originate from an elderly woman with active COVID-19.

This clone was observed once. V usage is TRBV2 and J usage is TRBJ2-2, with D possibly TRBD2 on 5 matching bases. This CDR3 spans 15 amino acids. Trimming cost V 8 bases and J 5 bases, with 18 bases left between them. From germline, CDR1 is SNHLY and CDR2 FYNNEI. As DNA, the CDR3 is TGTGCCAGCTCAAGAGGGCCGAGAGGGACCGGGGAGCTGTTTTTT. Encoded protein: CASSRGPRGTGELFF.

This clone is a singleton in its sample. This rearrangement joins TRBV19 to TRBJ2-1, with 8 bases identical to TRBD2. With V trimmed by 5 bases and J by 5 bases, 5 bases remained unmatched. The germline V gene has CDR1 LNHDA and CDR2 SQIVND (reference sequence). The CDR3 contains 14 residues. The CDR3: CASSRSGRDNEQFF. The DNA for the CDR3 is TGTGCCAGTAGTCGAAGCGGGAGAGACAATGAGCAGTTCTTC.

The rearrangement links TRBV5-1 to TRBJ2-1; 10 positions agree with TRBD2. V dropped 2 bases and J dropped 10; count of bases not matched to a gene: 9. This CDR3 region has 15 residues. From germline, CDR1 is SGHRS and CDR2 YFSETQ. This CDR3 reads CASSFGIAGGPEQFF. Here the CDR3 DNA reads TGCGCCAGCAGCTTCGGTATAGCGGGAGGCCCCGAGCAGTTCTTC.

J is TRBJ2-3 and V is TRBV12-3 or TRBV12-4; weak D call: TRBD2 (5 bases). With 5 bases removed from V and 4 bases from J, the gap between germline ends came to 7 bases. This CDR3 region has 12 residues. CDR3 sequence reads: CASSRDSDTQYF. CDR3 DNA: TGTGCCAGCAGTCGGGATTCAGATACGCAGTATTTT.

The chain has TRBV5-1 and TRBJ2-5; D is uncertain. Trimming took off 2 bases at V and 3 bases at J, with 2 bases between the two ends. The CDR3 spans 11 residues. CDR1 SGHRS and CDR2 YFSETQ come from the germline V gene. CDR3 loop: CASSFKETQYF. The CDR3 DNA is TGCGCCAGCAGCTTTAAAGAGACCCAGTACTTC.

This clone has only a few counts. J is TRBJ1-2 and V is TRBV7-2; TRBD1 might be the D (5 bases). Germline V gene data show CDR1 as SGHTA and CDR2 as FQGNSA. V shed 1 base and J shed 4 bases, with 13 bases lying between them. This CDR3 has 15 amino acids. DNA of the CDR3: TGTGCCAGCAGCTTAGGGGCACAGGCGACCTATGGCTACACCTTC. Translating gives CASSLGAQATYGYTF.

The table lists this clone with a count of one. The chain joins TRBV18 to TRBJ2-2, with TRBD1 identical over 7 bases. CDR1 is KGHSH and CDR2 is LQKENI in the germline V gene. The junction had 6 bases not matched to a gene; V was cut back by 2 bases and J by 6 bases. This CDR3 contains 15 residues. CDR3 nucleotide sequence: TGTGCCAGCTCACCAAATCAAGGGGGCCCCGGGGAGCTGTTTTTT. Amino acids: CASSPNQGGPGELFF.

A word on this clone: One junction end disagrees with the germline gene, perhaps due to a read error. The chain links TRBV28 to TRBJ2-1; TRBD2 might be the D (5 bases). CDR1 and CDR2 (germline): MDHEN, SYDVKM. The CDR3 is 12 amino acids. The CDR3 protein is CASTTTVRKVIF. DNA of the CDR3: TGTGCCAGCACGACTACCGTGAGGAAGGTGATCTTC.

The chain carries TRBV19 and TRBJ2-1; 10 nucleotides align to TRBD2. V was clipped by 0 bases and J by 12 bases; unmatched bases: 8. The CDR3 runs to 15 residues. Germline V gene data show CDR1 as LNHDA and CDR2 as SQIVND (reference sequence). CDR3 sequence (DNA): TGTGCCAGTAGTATAGACAGGCTAATAGCGGGGGGGCAGTTCTTC. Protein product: CASSIDRLIAGGQFF. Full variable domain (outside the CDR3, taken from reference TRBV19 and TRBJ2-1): DGGITQSPKYLFRKEGQNVTLSCEQNLNHDAMYWYRQDPGQGLRLIYYSQIVNDFQKGDIAEGYSVSREKKESFPLTVTSAQKNPTAFYLCASSIDRLIAGGQFFGPGTRLTVL.

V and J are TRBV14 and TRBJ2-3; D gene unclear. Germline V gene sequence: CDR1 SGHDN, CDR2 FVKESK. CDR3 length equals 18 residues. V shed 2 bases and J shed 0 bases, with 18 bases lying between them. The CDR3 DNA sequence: TGTGCCAGCAGCCAACCCCCAGGCACTCCCGCTAGCACAGATACGCAGTATTTT. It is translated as CASSQPPGTPASTDTQYF. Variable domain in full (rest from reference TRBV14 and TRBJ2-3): EAGVTQFPSHSVIEKGQTVTLRCDPISGHDNLYWYRRVMGKEIKFLLHFVKESKQDESGMPNNRFLAERTGGTYSTLKVQPAELEDSGVYFCASSQPPGTPASTDTQYFGPGTRLTVL.